Included here is one TCR beta chain sequence, with context. This sample was included in a study of identical twins. TCRdb recomputed calls from the 5' RACE reads with MiXCR, one row per CDR3 protein. The repertoire holds around 480,000 distinct CDR3 sequences, about 13% seen once, with more than 0.8% in the top ten. CDR3 size: 15 residues. V shed 5 bases and J 8 bases; nucleotides not matched to a gene: 13. Germline V gene lookup returns CDR1 DFQATT and CDR2 SNEGSKA (reference sequence). The sample was also reused in another study, on yellow fever vaccine responses in identical twins.

Sequencing was done on a sample of CD4+ T cells sorted from blood. The clonotype was recovered from a woman under 30 in good health. V gene TRBV20-1 combines with J gene TRBJ2-1; 9 nucleotides match TRBD2. The CDR3 is CSAARLAGIGDEQFF. In DNA, the CDR3 is TGCAGTGCTGCGCGTCTAGCGGGAATAGGCGATGAGCAGTTCTTC.